Here is one T cell receptor beta chain with its context. The antigen is undetermined. The data were obtained in a study of CD8 T cell repertoires and HIV-1 epitope variants. TCRdb keeps only in-frame clones here, not all; method: immunoSEQ multiplex PCR. Of a few thousand clones in the sample, about 66% were seen once. This receptor was taken from a male donor with HIV. Source material: cultured CD8+ T cells derived from PBMCs.

CDR3 DNA: TGTGCCAGCAGCTCGGATAGGGGGCACGCTGAAGCTTTCTTT. This translates into CASSSDRGHAEAFF. The chain uses TRBV7-9 and TRBJ1-1, with TRBD1 matching over 7 bases. Germline V gene sequence: CDR1 SEHNR, CDR2 FQNEAQ (reference sequence). Trimming cost V 4 bases and J 6 bases; bases outside gene matches: 8. The CDR3 runs 14 residues. Using reference TRBV7-9 and TRBJ1-1 for the parts outside the CDR3, the full variable domain is DTGVSQNPRHKITKRGQNVTFRCDPISEHNRLYWYRQTLGQGPEFLTYFQNEAQLEKSRLLSDRFSAERPKGSFSTLEIQRTEQGDSAMYLCASSSDRGHAEAFFGQGTRLTVV.